The rows below give T cell receptor beta chains drawn from one sample of a study of blood T cell repertoires in COVID-19. Produced via immunoSEQ multiplex PCR; TCRdb's table is partial and in-frame only. The repertoire holds 540,000 or so clones, with roughly 89% as singletons. Sequencing was performed on peripheral blood. These receptors were taken from a woman in her 50s with COVID-19, enrolled during active disease. Both conserved end residues are part of each CDR3. A D gene is named only where the DNA matches it firmly. Expanded clones are given a class, and other clones once, few, many or no size at all.

TRBJ2-7	NA	TRBV24-1	NA	TGTGCCACCAGTGCCGGACCTTGGGGGGATTACGAGCAGTACTTC	CATSAGPWGDYEQYF
TRBJ1-5	NA	TRBV24-1	NA	TGTGCCACCAGTGACAGGGACTATCAGCCCCAGCATTTT	CATSDRDYQPQHF
TRBJ1-2	NA	TRBV18	NA	TGTGCCAGCTCACTACAAGGGGATGGCTACACCTTC	CASSLQGDGYTF
TRBJ1-1	NA	TRBV5-4	NA	TGTGCCAGCAGCTTTTCAGGGGTAGGTCTGAACACTGAAGCTTTCTTT	CASSFSGVGLNTEAFF
TRBJ1-4	once	TRBV5-1	NA	TGCGCCAGCAGCTTGAGTGTAGGGGCCGAAAAACTGTTTTTT	CASSLSVGAEKLFF
TRBJ2-3	NA	TRBV19	NA	TGTGCCAGTAGTATACGCGGTGACGCAGATACGCAGTATTTT	CASSIRGDADTQYF
TRBJ1-1	NA	TRBV29-1	NA	TGCAGCGGAGGGACTAACGAAGCTGAAGCTTTCTTT	CSGGTNEAEAFF
TRBJ1-2	NA	TRBV9	NA	TGTGCCAGCAGCGTAGGGCTCGGCTACACCTTC	CASSVGLGYTF
TRBJ1-2	NA	TRBV14	NA	TGTGCCAGCAGCCAGTGGCCTTCCTTCTACACCTTC	CASSQWPSFYTF
TRBJ2-1	NA	TRBV5-1	NA	TGCGCCAGCAGCTTAGCCCAGGGCTCCTACAATGAGCAGTTCTTC	CASSLAQGSYNEQFF
TRBJ2-2	NA	TRBV11-1	NA	TGTGCCAGCAGCCCGGGACTTAACACCGGGGAGCTGTTTTTT	CASSPGLNTGELFF
TRBJ2-3	NA	TRBV3-1/TRBV3-2	TRBD2	TGTGCCAGCAGTGACGGACTAGCTTCGACAGATACGCAGTATTTT	CASSDGLASTDTQYF
TRBJ2-1	NA	TRBV21-1	NA	TGTGCCAGCATCACGACAGGGGTCAGCTCCTACAATGAGCAGTTCTTC	CASITTGVSSYNEQFF
TRBJ2-1	NA	TRBV27	NA	TGTGCCAGCAGTTTTGGGAGCTCCTACAATGAGCAGTTCTTC	CASSFGSSYNEQFF
TRBJ2-3	NA	TRBV11-1	NA	TGTGCCAGCGGAGGTTTGTCAGATACGCAGTATTTT	CASGGLSDTQYF
TRBJ2-7	NA	TRBV11-2	NA	TGTGCCAGCAGCCGATACCCCCGGACAGTCATCTACGAGCAGTACTTC	CASSRYPRTVIYEQYF
TRBJ2-7	NA	TRBV5-5	NA	TGTGCCAGCAGCCCGGAGCCCGGCACCTACGAGCAGTACTTC	CASSPEPGTYEQYF
TRBJ2-1	NA	TRBV24-1	TRBD1	TGTGCCACCAGTGACCCGGGACAGGGGGACAATGAGCAGTTCTTC	CATSDPGQGDNEQFF
TRBJ2-3	NA	TRBV9	NA	TGTGCCAGCAGCGTAGGTGGGCCAATTAGCACAGATACGCAGTATTTT	CASSVGGPISTDTQYF
TRBJ2-7	NA	TRBV6-6	NA	TGTGCCAGCAGGAACATGTACTCCTACGAGCAGTACTTC	CASRNMYSYEQYF
TRBJ2-1	NA	TRBV5-1	NA	TGCGCCAGCAGCCCTGGGAGGACCTCCCCGGTGGATGAGCAGTTCTTC	CASSPGRTSPVDEQFF
TRBJ2-5	NA	TRBV5-8	TRBD1	TGTGCCAGCAGCTTGGAGGACAGGGGGGTCGAGACCCAGTACTTC	CASSLEDRGVETQYF
TRBJ1-3	NA	TRBV11-2	TRBD1	TGTGCCAGCAGCCCGACAGGGGCTGGAAACACCATATATTTT	CASSPTGAGNTIYF
TRBJ2-3	NA	TRBV5-4	NA	TGTGCCAGCAGCTTCGGGCCTAGCGCAGATACGCAGTATTTT	CASSFGPSADTQYF
TRBJ1-5	NA	TRBV6-5	TRBD1	TGTGCCAGCACGTTCGGGACAGGGGGCGGACAGCCCCAGCATTTT	CASTFGTGGGQPQHF
TRBJ1-1	NA	TRBV29-1	NA	TGCAGCGTTAGCAGGCAGGGCTCCACTGAAGCTTTCTTT	CSVSRQGSTEAFF
TRBJ2-6	NA	TRBV7-9	NA	TGTGCCAGCAGACTCGTGGTCGCTGGGGCCAACGTCCTGACTTTC	CASRLVVAGANVLTF
TRBJ1-2	NA	TRBV5-1	TRBD1	TGCGCCAGCAGCTCGTCCCGGGACAGACGCGGCTACACCTTC	CASSSSRDRRGYTF
TRBJ2-7	NA	TRBV7-2	TRBD2	TGTGCCAGCAGCTTAGGGGGGGGGATCGCCTACGAGCAGTACTTC	CASSLGGGIAYEQYF
TRBJ1-1	once	TRBV6-4	NA	TGTGCCAGTTCGGGGGGCGGAGAAGCTTTCTTT	CASSGGGEAFF